This T cell receptor beta chain was recorded in a study of cytomegalovirus exposure and HLA in healthy donors. Germline trimming cut 6 bases from V and 3 bases from J; bases unmatched to any gene: 9. This CDR3 is 15 amino acids long. Germline CDR1 is MDHEN and CDR2 is SYDVKM. Researchers ran the PCR with 60 Vbeta and 13 Jbeta primers. Here immunoSEQ multiplex PCR was the method, and the copy in TCRdb shows in-frame clones only, minus some. The sample holds over 130,000 clones, over 65% seen once. The V gene is TRBV28, the J gene TRBJ2-7; 9 bases agree with TRBD1. The clonotype was recovered from a male donor in good health and CMV-seronegative. The sample was PBMCs. For the CDR3, the DNA is TGTGCCAGCAGCCTCAGGGGACAGGGAGGCTACGAGCAGTACTTC. Its translation is CASSLRGQGGYEQYF.